The 28 T cell receptor beta chains given below trace back to one sample, sequenced in a study of blood T cell repertoires in COVID-19. The protocol was immunoSEQ multiplex PCR, while the TCRdb copy is restricted to in-frame clones and leaves out a portion. The table lists hundreds of thousands of clones, 85% to 90% of them singletons. The source material was peripheral blood. These receptors all come from a woman in her 70s with COVID-19, enrolled during active disease.

V and J are TRBV9 and TRBJ2-1; TRBD2 matches at 12 bases. V lost 3 bases, J lost 6 bases, and 7 bases stayed unmatched. The CDR3 extends over 16 amino acids. Germline V gene lookup returns CDR1 SGDLS and CDR2 YYNGEE. This CDR3 is CASSAITSGGRNEQFF. The CDR3 DNA reads as TGTGCCAGCAGCGCGATAACTAGCGGGGGGCGCAATGAGCAGTTCTTC.

This chain links TRBV29-1 with TRBJ1-2; possibly TRBD1 for D (5 bases). Germline V gives CDR1 SQVTM, CDR2 ANQGSEA. The ends were cut back, 3 bases at V and 3 bases at J, with 17 bases in the middle. The CDR3 contains 15 residues. The CDR3 DNA follows: TGCAGCGTTGACGGCTCTGGGAGGGGAGACTATGGCTACACCTTC. This gives the protein CSVDGSGRGDYGYTF.

The chain couples TRBV7-9 to TRBJ1-5, with 7 bases that match TRBD1. The J segment lost 5 bases and the V segment lost 0 bases, leaving 4 bases of the junction unmatched. The CDR3 totals 15 residues. Germline V lookup: CDR1 SEHNR, CDR2 FQNEAQ (reference sequence). The CDR3 DNA is TGTGCCAGCAGCTTAGCTCTCGGACAGGATCAGCCCCAGCATTTT. Its protein product is CASSLALGQDQPQHF.

This chain uses TRBV5-4 with TRBJ1-2, with 12 bases lining up with TRBD1. Germline loops: CDR1 SGHNT, CDR2 YYREEE (reference sequence). Germline trimming cut 4 bases from V and 4 bases from J; bases unmatched to any gene: 8. This CDR3 has 16 residues. CDR3 loop: CASSTRDRGPLYGYTF. For the CDR3, the DNA is TGTGCCAGCAGCACCAGGGACAGGGGGCCTCTCTATGGCTACACCTTC.

The V gene is TRBV30, the J gene TRBJ1-1, with 7 bases that match TRBD1. J lost 4 bases, V lost 2 bases, and 1 base had no gene match. This CDR3 has 12 amino acids. Germline lookup yields CDR1 GTSNPN and CDR2 SVGIG (reference sequence). The CDR3 nucleotides read TGTGCCTGGAGTAACAGGGGCACTGAAGCTTTCTTT. It yields the protein CAWSNRGTEAFF.

A single count supports this clone. The rearrangement uses TRBV21-1 and TRBJ1-3; TRBD1, as called in the table, went unchecked against the DNA. TRBV21-1 is a pseudogene segment. The CDR3 has 15 amino acids. CDR3 coding DNA: TGTGCCAGCACCCCAAAGACACCCTCTGGAAACACCATATATTTT. Protein: CASTPKTPSGNTIYF.

The V gene is TRBV28, the J gene TRBJ2-1; 12 nucleotides agree with TRBD2. Germline values: CDR1 MDHEN, CDR2 SYDVKM. The CDR3 runs 14 residues. J lost 9 bases, V lost 5 bases, and 5 bases had no gene match. CDR3 bases: TGTGCCAGCAGTCCCGGACTAGCGGGGCTTGAGCAGTTCTTC. Its protein is CASSPGLAGLEQFF.

The chain carries TRBV7-8 and TRBJ1-1; 7 nucleotides match TRBD1. CDR1 and CDR2 from the germline V gene are SGHVS and FQNEAQ. The CDR3 extends over 16 amino acids. Trimming took 3 bases from V and 1 from J; bases not matched to a gene: 8. In nucleotides, the CDR3 is TGTGCCAGCAGCTTCGACGGGACAGTCTGGAACACTGAAGCTTTCTTT. Residues: CASSFDGTVWNTEAFF. Full variable domain (rest looked up from reference TRBV7-8 and TRBJ1-1): GAGVSQSPRYKVAKRGQDVALRCDPISGHVSLFWYQQALGQGPEFLTYFQNEAQLDKSGLPSDRFFAERPEGSVSTLKIQRTQQEDSAVYLCASSFDGTVWNTEAFFGQGTRLTVV.

The rearrangement uses TRBV3-1 (or the pseudogene TRBV3-2) and TRBJ1-5, with D perhaps matching TRBD1 (5 bases). V lost 4 bases and J 10 bases, leaving 26 bases between the germline ends. The CDR3 spans 17 residues. CDR1 and CDR2 (germline): LGHDT, YNNKEL (reference sequence). Here the CDR3 DNA reads TGTGCCAGCAGCCCCCCCGGAGGGACTGTCGATATCAGCCCCCAGCATTTT. Its protein is CASSPPGGTVDISPQHF.

The chain is built from TRBV4-2 and TRBJ1-4; D unclear. The CDR3 is 15 residues long. CDR1 and CDR2 from the germline V gene are LGHNA and YNFKEQ. Trimming pared 1 base from V and 7 bases from J, leaving 13 bases between. CDR3 protein: CASSQGAGVAEKLFF. The CDR3 nucleotides are TGTGCCAGCAGCCAAGGAGCCGGGGTCGCTGAAAAACTGTTTTTT.

This rearrangement joins TRBV28 to TRBJ2-7; 7 nucleotides agree with TRBD1. V lost 2 bases, J lost 0 bases, and 4 bases stayed unmatched. The CDR3 spans 15 residues. Looked up from germline, CDR1 is MDHEN and CDR2 is SYDVKM. CDR3 region: CASSLLRDSSYEQYF. The DNA for the CDR3 is TGTGCCAGCAGTTTACTCCGGGACAGCTCCTACGAGCAGTACTTC.

CDR3 sequence reads: CASSDGGTYNSPLHF. The CDR3 DNA follows: TGTGCCAGCAGTGACGGGGGTACCTATAATTCACCCCTCCACTTT. The V and J genes are TRBV2 and TRBJ1-6, with D possibly being TRBD1 (5 bases). The germline CDR1 and CDR2 sequences are SNHLY and FYNNEI. The CDR3 contains 15 residues. V shed 3 bases and J shed 2 bases, with 8 bases lying between them.

This sequence joins TRBV7-2 and TRBJ2-1; D is perhaps TRBD2 (6 bases). V gave up 8 bases and J gave up 8 bases, with 7 bases separating them. Germline CDR1 SGHTA, CDR2 FQGNSA. The CDR3 is 10 residues long. The CDR3 loop is CASGGYEQFF. CDR3 nucleotide sequence: TGTGCCAGCGGGGGGTATGAGCAGTTCTTC.

In its sample, this clone was seen a few times. The rearrangement joins TRBV7-9 to TRBJ1-4; 8 nucleotides align to TRBD1. With V trimmed by 5 bases and J by 4 bases, 9 bases remained unmatched. This CDR3 spans 16 amino acids. The germline CDR1 and CDR2 sequences are SEHNR and FQNEAQ (reference sequence). For the CDR3, the DNA is TGTGCCAGCAGCATCGGACAGGGCCCATTTAATGAAAAACTGTTTTTT. It encodes CASSIGQGPFNEKLFF.

Concerning this clone itself: The sample has other DNA sequences that encode this CDR3 too. In DNA form, the CDR3 reads TGTGCCAGCAGCCCAGGGGGCACTGAAGCTTTCTTT. Protein sequence: CASSPGGTEAFF. V is TRBV12-3 or TRBV12-4 and J is TRBJ1-1, with 7 bases aligning to TRBD1. J gave up 4 bases and V 6 bases, and 2 bases lay outside the gene matches. The CDR3 totals 12 residues.

This clone was detected once. The chain joins TRBV24-1 to TRBJ2-1, with 8 bases matching TRBD1. V dropped 3 bases and J dropped 8; count of bases not matched to a gene: 11. Germline CDR1 KGHDR, CDR2 SFDVKD. CDR3 size: 16 residues. The CDR3 loop reads CATSDARTGLLDEQFF. In DNA, the CDR3 is TGTGCCACCAGTGATGCGAGGACAGGGTTGCTTGATGAGCAGTTCTTC.

The V call is TRBV13, the J call TRBJ2-1, with D maybe TRBD2 (6 bases). CDR1 PRHDT and CDR2 FYEKMQ come from the germline V gene (reference sequence). The V and J ends lost 5 bases and 3 bases respectively, with 17 bases between them. The CDR3 extends over 16 amino acids. The CDR3 is CASSPTGRGLYNEQFF. CDR3 coding DNA: TGTGCCAGCAGCCCAACGGGGCGGGGACTCTACAATGAGCAGTTCTTC.

V is TRBV7-2 and J is TRBJ2-2, with D perhaps matching TRBD1 (5 bases). The V gene lost 6 bases and the J gene lost 5 bases, with 16 bases spanning the gap. Per germline, CDR1 SGHTA and CDR2 FQGNSA. The CDR3 contains 15 residues. CDR3: CASSFQGSRTGELFF. CDR3 nucleotide sequence: TGTGCCAGCAGTTTCCAGGGAAGTCGGACCGGGGAGCTGTTTTTT.

V and J are TRBV5-4 and TRBJ2-6; D is possibly TRBD1 (5 bases). CDR3 length: 15 residues. Trimming cost V 4 bases and J 1 base, with 9 bases left between them. Germline V gene data show CDR1 as SGHNT and CDR2 as YYREEE (reference sequence). CDR3 in amino acids: CASSERGSGANVLTF. As DNA, the CDR3 is TGTGCCAGCAGCGAAAGGGGATCTGGGGCCAACGTCCTGACTTTC.

This chain links TRBV4-1 with TRBJ1-3; D possibly corresponds to TRBD1 (6 bases). This CDR3 comprises 18 residues. Germline V gene sequence: CDR1 MGHRA, CDR2 YSYEKL. With 1 base removed from V and 0 bases from J, the gap between germline ends came to 16 bases. The CDR3 region has the DNA TGCGCCAGCAGCCAAGGCCGGGCCAGGGGTGGCTCTGGAAACACCATATATTTT. This encodes CASSQGRARGGSGNTIYF.

Written as DNA, the CDR3 is TGTGCCAGCAGTGGTGCAGGACTGAATACGCAGTATTTT. Residues: CASSGAGLNTQYF. The chain uses TRBV2 and TRBJ2-3, with D possibly matching TRBD2 (5 bases). Germline-derived CDR1 and CDR2 are SNHLY and FYNNEI. This CDR3 comprises 13 residues. Between the trimmed V and J ends, which lost 4 bases and 7 bases, there was a span of 12 bases. Full variable domain (remainder filled in from reference TRBV2 and TRBJ2-3): EPEVTQTPSHQVTQMGQEVILRCVPISNHLYFYWYRQILGQKVEFLVSFYNNEISEKSEIFDDQFSVERPDGSNFTLKIRSTKLEDSAMYFCASSGAGLNTQYFGPGTRLTVL.

The chain combines TRBV12-5 with TRBJ1-3; TRBD1 aligns across 7 bases. V lost 7 bases and J lost 4; bases outside the gene matches: 7. CDR1 is LGHNT and CDR2 is FRNRAP in the germline V gene. The CDR3 spans 14 residues. As DNA, the CDR3 is TGTGCTAGTGCCTCGACAGGGTTCGGAAACACCATATATTTT. This gives the protein CASASTGFGNTIYF.

This clone was seen just once. V is TRBV10-3 and J is TRBJ2-3; the match to TRBD2 covers 9 bases. The CDR3 length is 16 residues. V trimming: 8 bases; J trimming: 1 base; junction bases outside the gene matches: 10. Germline V lookup: CDR1 ENHRY, CDR2 SYGVKD. The CDR3 sequence: CAIRPTSSGGTDTQYF. In DNA form, the CDR3 reads TGTGCCATCCGACCAACTTCTAGCGGGGGCACAGATACGCAGTATTTT.

This clone was found once. The genes are TRBV7-8 and TRBJ1-2, with 7 bases lining up with TRBD1. The V segment lost 4 bases and the J segment 4 bases; nucleotides outside the gene matches: 6. CDR1 is SGHVS and CDR2 is FQNEAQ in the germline V gene. The CDR3 is 14 amino acids. DNA of the CDR3: TGTGCCAGCAGCTACCGGACAGGCACCTATGGCTACACCTTC. Its translation is CASSYRTGTYGYTF.

The chain couples TRBV28 to TRBJ1-2; the D gene is possibly TRBD1 (6 bases). There are 13 residues in the CDR3. V lost 7 bases, J lost 8 bases, and 17 bases lay in between. Germline V lookup: CDR1 MDHEN, CDR2 SYDVKM. The chain's CDR3 is CASIAPGGGGYTF. The CDR3 DNA follows: TGTGCCAGCATAGCCCCTGGGGGGGGCGGCTACACCTTC.

This chain links TRBV5-1 with TRBJ1-5, with 9 bases that match TRBD1. Germline CDR1 SGHRS, CDR2 YFSETQ. The CDR3 totals 14 residues. Trimming cost V 5 bases and J 5 bases; bases outside gene matches: 5. The CDR3 DNA reads as TGCGCCAGCAGGTCTGACAGGGGGGATCAGCCCCAGCATTTT. Encoded protein: CASRSDRGDQPQHF.

In its sample, this clone was seen once. The chain links TRBV12-3 or TRBV12-4 to TRBJ2-7; possibly TRBD1 for D (5 bases). Between the trimmed V and J ends, which lost 6 bases and 2 bases, there was a span of 8 bases. The CDR3 is made up of 12 amino acids. The CDR3 region has the DNA TGTGCCAGCAGCCCAGGGACCTACGAGCAGTACTTC. This translates into CASSPGTYEQYF.

The chain employs TRBV5-1 and TRBJ1-1; D remains ambiguous. Germline V CDR1 and CDR2: SGHRS, YFSETQ. The CDR3 has 13 residues. With 0 bases removed from V and 1 base from J, the gap between germline ends came to 4 bases. CDR3 nucleotide sequence: TGCGCCAGCAGCTTGGGAGAGAACACTGAAGCTTTCTTT. Translation gives CASSLGENTEAFF.